The next 3 T cell receptor beta chains were all read from a single sample in a study of control samples from healthy donors and cancer patients. Profiled with immunoSEQ multiplex PCR; TCRdb holds only in-frame clones, not every one. The data contain 200,000 or so clones, about 90% of them singletons. The sequencing sample was made of blood. The source of these receptors is a man in his thirties or forties in good health.

As concerns this clone: Other nucleotide sequences in the sample specify the same CDR3. The chain recombines TRBV5-1 with TRBJ1-1; 7 bases match TRBD1. The germline gives CDR1 SGHRS, CDR2 YFSETQ. The ends lost 4 bases at V and 7 bases at J; junction bases unmatched: 7. This CDR3 spans 13 amino acids. CDR3 loop: CASSPQGTGEAFF. In nucleotides, the CDR3 is TGCGCCAGCAGCCCACAGGGGACTGGTGAAGCTTTCTTT.

This clone was found a few times. V and J are TRBV11-2 and TRBJ1-2; a weak D match, TRBD1 (5 bases). Germline CDR1 is SGHAT and CDR2 is FQNNGV. The V end lost 4 bases, the J end lost 10 bases, and 19 bases lay between the germline ends. The CDR3 loop spans 14 amino acids. CDR3 DNA sequence: TGTGCCAGCAGCTCAATCAGGGCCGCCTTTTCCTACACCTTC. Translated, it gives CASSSIRAAFSYTF.

The rearrangement uses TRBV7-3 and TRBJ2-3; TRBD2 matches 10 bases. The CDR3 loop spans 15 amino acids. Germline lookup yields CDR1 SGHTA and CDR2 FQGTGA. Germline trimming cut 4 bases from V and 6 bases from J; bases unmatched to any gene: 7. The CDR3 DNA reads as TGTGCCAGCAGCTCAATAGCGGGGGGCCCCGATACGCAGTATTTT. Protein product: CASSSIAGGPDTQYF.